A selection of T cell receptor beta chains follows, all from one sample in a study of OX40 agonist ivuxolimab in advanced cancers. The repertoire was sequenced with immunoSEQ multiplex PCR; TCRdb's copy has only in-frame clones and lacks some. The sample carries approximately 13,000 clones, over 75% recorded once. Sequenced material: CD4+ or CD8+ T cells sorted from blood, taken in a trial of the OX40 agonist ivuxolimab. Receptor source: an adult with an advanced solid tumor such as melanoma, head and neck, liver or kidney cancer. CDR3s include the opening cysteine and the closing phenylalanine or tryptophan. D genes are given only for firm matches. Clone size is stated in some rows and not others, as once, few, many or a class when expanded.

D,V,J,size,CDR3,DNA
-,TRBV11-1,TRBJ1-4,-,CASSLAGGTEKLFF,TGTGCCAGCAGCCTCGCGGGGGGCACTGAAAAACTGTTTTTT
TRBD2,TRBV7-9,TRBJ2-2,-,CASSGDSGRAGTGELFF,TGTGCCAGCAGCGGGGACAGCGGGAGGGCCGGAACCGGGGAGCTGTTTTTT
TRBD2,TRBV4-1,TRBJ2-7,-,CASSSGFRAYEQYF,TGCGCCAGCAGTAGCGGGTTCAGGGCCTACGAGCAGTACTTC
TRBD1,TRBV5-6,TRBJ2-7,-,CASSISGQPYEQYF,TGTGCCAGCAGCATATCGGGACAGCCCTACGAGCAGTACTTC
-,TRBV7-9,TRBJ1-6,few,CASSPPDSGGSYNSPLHF,TGTGCCAGCAGCCCCCCAGATTCGGGGGGCTCCTATAATTCACCCCTCCACTTT
-,TRBV11-2,TRBJ1-2,-,CASSSAGYGYTF,TGTGCCAGCAGCTCCGCGGGGTATGGCTACACCTTC
TRBD1,TRBV7-3,TRBJ2-2,-,CASSSSGTDNTGELFF,TGTGCCAGCAGCTCCTCCGGGACAGATAACACCGGGGAGCTGTTTTTT
TRBD1,TRBV2,TRBJ2-1,-,CASRGQGNEQFF,TGTGCCAGCAGGGGACAGGGGAATGAGCAGTTCTTC
-,TRBV13,TRBJ1-2,-,CASSPGEGYTF,TGTGCCAGCAGCCCTGGTGAGGGCTACACCTTC
-,TRBV6-5,TRBJ2-1,once,CASSYSGVWGEQFF,TGTGCCAGCAGTTACTCGGGGGTTTGGGGTGAGCAGTTCTTC